The 6 T cell receptor beta chains below were found in one sample sequenced in a study of cytomegalovirus exposure and HLA in healthy donors. The study ran its PCR with 60 Vbeta and 13 Jbeta primers. Clones were read by immunoSEQ multiplex PCR, and TCRdb kept only the in-frame ones, dropping some. The sample carries 110,000 or so clones, around 86% recorded once. Material: PBMCs. These receptors were collected from a woman in her 40s in good health and CMV-seronegative.

The chain joins TRBV7-3 to TRBJ2-1; the match to TRBD2 covers 8 bases. Germline trimming cut 5 bases from V and 6 bases from J; bases unmatched to any gene: 9. CDR1 is SGHTA, CDR2 FQGTGA, per germline. This CDR3 contains 15 residues. The CDR3 sequence: CASSPRVAGLNEQFF. In nucleotides, the CDR3 is TGTGCCAGCAGCCCCCGTGTAGCGGGACTCAATGAGCAGTTCTTC.

V usage is TRBV7-2 and J usage is TRBJ2-1, with 11 bases aligning to TRBD2. Germline CDR1 and CDR2: SGHTA and FQGNSA. This CDR3 spans 16 amino acids. V gave up 5 bases and J gave up 4 bases; unmatched junction bases: 7. The CDR3 nucleotides are TGTGCCAGCAGCCAATTCGGACTAGCGGGTTACAATGAGCAGTTCTTC. Translated: CASSQFGLAGYNEQFF. The full variable domain, with the rest looked up from reference TRBV7-2 and TRBJ2-1, is GAGVSQSPSNKVTEKGKDVELRCDPISGHTALYWYRQSLGQGLEFLIYFQGNSAPDKSGLPSDRFSAERTGGSVSTLTIQRTQQEDSAVYLCASSQFGLAGYNEQFFGPGTRLTVL.

The gene calls are TRBV6-1 and TRBJ2-1; the D gene is possibly TRBD2 (6 bases). Trimming took 8 bases from V and 8 from J, leaving 13 bases between them. Germline-derived CDR1 and CDR2 are MNHNS and SASEGT. This CDR3 is 12 amino acids long. The CDR3 nucleotides read TGTGCCAGCGGGGGGTGGTCCGATGAGCAGTTCTTC. Translated: CASGGWSDEQFF.

This chain uses TRBV10-3 with TRBJ1-2; D may be TRBD1 (5 bases). Germline CDR1 is ENHRY and CDR2 is SYGVKD. CDR3 length: 17 residues. V lost 4 bases and J 4 bases, leaving 22 bases between the germline ends. CDR3 residues: CAISVPIGGGDFYGYTF. The CDR3 DNA is TGTGCCATCAGTGTCCCGATTGGGGGGGGAGATTTCTATGGCTACACCTTC.

This clone turned up a few times. The chain carries TRBV5-4 and TRBJ2-7, with 7 positions matching TRBD1. In germline, CDR1 is SGHNT, CDR2 YYREEE (reference sequence). The CDR3 runs to 14 residues. V gave up 0 bases and J gave up 0 bases; unmatched junction bases: 0. In DNA form, the CDR3 reads TGTGCCAGCAGCTTGGACAGGGGCTCCTACGAGCAGTACTTC. Translated: CASSLDRGSYEQYF. The variable domain in full, with the rest retrieved from reference TRBV5-4 and TRBJ2-7, is ETGVTQSPTHLIKTRGQQVTLRCSSQSGHNTVSWYQQALGQGPQFIFQYYREEENGRGNFPPRFSGLQFPNYSSELNVNALELDDSALYLCASSLDRGSYEQYFGPGTRLTVT.

The CDR3 is CASSLGSSWETQYF. CDR3 in DNA: TGTGCCAGCAGCTTAGGCTCTAGCTGGGAGACCCAGTACTTC. This chain uses TRBV7-2 with TRBJ2-5, with a weak D call TRBD2 (5 bases). V dropped 1 base and J dropped 5 bases, with 11 bases sitting between them. The CDR3 consists of 14 residues. In germline, CDR1 is SGHTA, CDR2 FQGNSA.